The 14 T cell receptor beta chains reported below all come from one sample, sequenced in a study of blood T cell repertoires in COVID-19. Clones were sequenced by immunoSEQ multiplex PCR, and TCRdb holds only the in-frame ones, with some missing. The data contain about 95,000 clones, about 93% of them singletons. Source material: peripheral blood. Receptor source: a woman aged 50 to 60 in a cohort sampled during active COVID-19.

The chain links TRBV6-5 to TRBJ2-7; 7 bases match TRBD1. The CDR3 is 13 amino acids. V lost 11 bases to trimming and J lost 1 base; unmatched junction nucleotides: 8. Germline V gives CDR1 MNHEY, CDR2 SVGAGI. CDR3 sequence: CASQGGFSYEQYF. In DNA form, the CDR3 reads TGTGCCTCCCAAGGGGGCTTTTCCTACGAGCAGTACTTC.

The CDR3 spells CASSFHRDLQPQHF. The CDR3 bases are TGTGCCAGCAGTTTCCACAGGGATCTTCAGCCCCAGCATTTT. This chain links TRBV6-5 with TRBJ1-5, with D perhaps TRBD1 (6 bases). The CDR3 totals 14 residues. V shed 4 bases and J shed 6 bases, with 13 bases lying between them. The V gene's germline CDR1 is MNHEY and CDR2 SVGAGI.

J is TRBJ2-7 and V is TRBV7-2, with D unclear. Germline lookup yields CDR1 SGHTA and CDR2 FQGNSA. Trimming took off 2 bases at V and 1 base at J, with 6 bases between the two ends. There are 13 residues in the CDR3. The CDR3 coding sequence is TGTGCCAGCAGCTTACACATATCCTACGAGCAGTACTTC. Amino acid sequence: CASSLHISYEQYF.

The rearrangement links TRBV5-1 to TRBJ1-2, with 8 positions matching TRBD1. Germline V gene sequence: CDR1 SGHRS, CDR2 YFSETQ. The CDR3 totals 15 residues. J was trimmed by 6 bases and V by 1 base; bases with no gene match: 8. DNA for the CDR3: TGCGCCAGCAGCTTGAATCAGGGGGCGGTAAATGGCTACACCTTC. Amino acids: CASSLNQGAVNGYTF.

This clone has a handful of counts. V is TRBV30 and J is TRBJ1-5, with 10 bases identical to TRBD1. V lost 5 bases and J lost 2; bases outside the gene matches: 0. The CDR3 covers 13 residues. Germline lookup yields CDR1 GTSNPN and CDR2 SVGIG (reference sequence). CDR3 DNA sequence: TGTGCCTGGGGACAGGGGGGCAATCAGCCCCAGCATTTT. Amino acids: CAWGQGGNQPQHF.

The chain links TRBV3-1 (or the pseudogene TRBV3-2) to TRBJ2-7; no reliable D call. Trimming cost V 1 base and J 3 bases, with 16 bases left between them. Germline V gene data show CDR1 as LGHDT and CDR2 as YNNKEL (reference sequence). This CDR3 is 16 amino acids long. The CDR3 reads CASSQGLPGILYEQYF. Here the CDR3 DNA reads TGTGCCAGCAGCCAAGGTCTTCCAGGAATCCTCTACGAGCAGTACTTC.

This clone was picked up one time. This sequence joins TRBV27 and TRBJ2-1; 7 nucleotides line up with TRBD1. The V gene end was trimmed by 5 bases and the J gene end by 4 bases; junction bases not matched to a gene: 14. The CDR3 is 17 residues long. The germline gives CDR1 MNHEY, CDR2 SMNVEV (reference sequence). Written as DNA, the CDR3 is TGTGCCAGCAGTCCTCCACCGACAGGGTTAAGGTACAATGAGCAGTTCTTC. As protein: CASSPPPTGLRYNEQFF.

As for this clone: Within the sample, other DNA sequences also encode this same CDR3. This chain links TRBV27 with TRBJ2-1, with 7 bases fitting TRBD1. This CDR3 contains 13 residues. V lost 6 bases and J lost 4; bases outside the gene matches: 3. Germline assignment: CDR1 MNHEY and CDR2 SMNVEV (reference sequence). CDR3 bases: TGTGCCAGCAGCCCGGGACAGTACAATGAGCAGTTCTTC. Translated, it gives CASSPGQYNEQFF.

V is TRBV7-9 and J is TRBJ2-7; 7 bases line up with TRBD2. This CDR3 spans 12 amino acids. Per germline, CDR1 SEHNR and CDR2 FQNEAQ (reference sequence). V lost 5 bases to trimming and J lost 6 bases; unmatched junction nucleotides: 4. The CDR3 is CASSRGVGEQYF. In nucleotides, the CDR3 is TGTGCCAGCAGCCGGGGGGTCGGCGAGCAGTACTTC.

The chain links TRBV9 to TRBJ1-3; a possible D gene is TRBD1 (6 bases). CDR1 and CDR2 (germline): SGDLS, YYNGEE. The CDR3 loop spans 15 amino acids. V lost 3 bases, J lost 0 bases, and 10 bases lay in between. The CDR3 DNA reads TGTGCCAGCAGCGAGGGACATCGCTCTGGAAACACCATATATTTT. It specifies CASSEGHRSGNTIYF. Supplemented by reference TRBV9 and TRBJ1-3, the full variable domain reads DSGVTQTPKHLITATGQRVTLRCSPRSGDLSVYWYQQSLDQGLQFLIQYYNGEERAKGNILERFSAQQFPDLHSELNLSSLELGDSALYFCASSEGHRSGNTIYFGEGSWLTVV.

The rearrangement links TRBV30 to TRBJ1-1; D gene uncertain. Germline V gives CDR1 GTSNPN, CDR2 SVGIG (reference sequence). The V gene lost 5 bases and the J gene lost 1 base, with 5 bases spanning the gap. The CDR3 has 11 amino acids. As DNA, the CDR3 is TGTGCCTGGTCAAAGAACACTGAAGCTTTCTTT. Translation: CAWSKNTEAFF.

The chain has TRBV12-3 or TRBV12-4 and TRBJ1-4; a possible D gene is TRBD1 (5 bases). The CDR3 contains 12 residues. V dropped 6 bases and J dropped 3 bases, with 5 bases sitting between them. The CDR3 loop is CASRGPNEKLFF. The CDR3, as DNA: TGTGCCAGCAGGGGGCCTAATGAAAAACTGTTTTTT.

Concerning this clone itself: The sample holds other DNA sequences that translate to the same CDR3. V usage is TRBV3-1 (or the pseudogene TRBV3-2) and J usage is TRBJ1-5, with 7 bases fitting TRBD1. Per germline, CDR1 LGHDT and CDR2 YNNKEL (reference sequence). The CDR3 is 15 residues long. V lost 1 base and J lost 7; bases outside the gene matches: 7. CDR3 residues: CASSQGQGYGQPQHF. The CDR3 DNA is TGTGCCAGCAGCCAAGGACAGGGTTACGGCCAGCCCCAGCATTTT.

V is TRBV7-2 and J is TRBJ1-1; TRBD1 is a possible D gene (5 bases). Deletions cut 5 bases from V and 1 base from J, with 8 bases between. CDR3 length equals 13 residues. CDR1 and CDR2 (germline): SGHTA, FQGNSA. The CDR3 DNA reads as TGTGCCAGCAGCCGCGACAGGAACACTGAAGCTTTCTTT. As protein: CASSRDRNTEAFF.